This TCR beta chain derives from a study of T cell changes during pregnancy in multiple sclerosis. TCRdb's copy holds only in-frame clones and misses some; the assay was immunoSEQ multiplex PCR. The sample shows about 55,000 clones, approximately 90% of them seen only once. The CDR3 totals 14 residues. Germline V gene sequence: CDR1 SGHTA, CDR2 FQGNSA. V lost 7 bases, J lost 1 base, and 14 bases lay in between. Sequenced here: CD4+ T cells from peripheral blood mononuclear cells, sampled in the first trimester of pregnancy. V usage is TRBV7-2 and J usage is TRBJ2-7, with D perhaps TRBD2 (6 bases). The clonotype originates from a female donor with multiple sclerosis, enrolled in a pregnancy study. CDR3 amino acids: CASMRDSVSYEQYF. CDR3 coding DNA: TGTGCCAGCATGCGGGACTCCGTTTCCTACGAGCAGTACTTC.